This is a list of T cell receptor beta chains from one sample in a study of blood T cell repertoires in COVID-19. Only in-frame clones appear in the TCRdb table, and some are missing; sequencing was by immunoSEQ multiplex PCR. Counted here are some 250,000 clones, roughly 86% occurring once; the ten biggest clones make up 0.65% to 0.95%. Material: peripheral blood. The receptor source for this set is a woman in her twenties or thirties with acute or convalescent COVID-19. Each CDR3 is given with its conserved first and last residue. D genes are given only for firm matches. Some rows mark clone size as missing; the rest say once, few, many or name a class of expanded clone.

>TRBV5-4|TRBD1|TRBJ2-3|-
CASSSQGAGTDTQYF
TGTGCCAGCAGCTCACAGGGGGCAGGCACAGATACGCAGTATTTT
>TRBV5-1|TRBD1|TRBJ2-2|-
CASSFVTGGTGELFF
TGCGCCAGCAGCTTTGTGACAGGGGGCACCGGGGAGCTGTTTTTT
>TRBV19|-|TRBJ2-7|-
CASSILAAGGEQYF
-
>TRBV12-3/TRBV12-4|-|TRBJ2-7|-
CASSLQFEQYF
TGTGCCAGCAGTTTACAATTCGAGCAGTACTTC
>TRBV5-6|-|TRBJ1-2|-
CASFTGVVGYTF
TGTGCCAGCTTTACAGGCGTCGTTGGCTACACCTTC
>TRBV5-6|TRBD2|TRBJ2-1|once
CASSSRFLAGGYNEQFF
TGTGCCAGCAGTTCGAGGTTCCTAGCGGGAGGCTACAATGAGCAGTTCTTC
>TRBV30|-|TRBJ1-2|-
CAWSITNYGYTF
TGTGCCTGGAGTATAACTAACTATGGCTACACCTTC
>TRBV7-8|TRBD1|TRBJ1-5|-
CASSWKQGALGNQPQHF
TGTGCCAGCAGCTGGAAGCAGGGGGCATTGGGCAATCAGCCCCAGCATTTT
>TRBV10-3|TRBD1|TRBJ1-2|-
CAISFYGTGEGYTF
TGTGCCATCAGTTTCTACGGGACAGGGGAAGGCTACACCTTC
>TRBV19|-|TRBJ2-7|few
CASSSGLSYEQYF
TGTGCCAGTAGTTCGGGACTTTCGTACGAGCAGTACTTC
>TRBV19|-|TRBJ2-2|-
CASSITQGSTGELFF
TGTGCCAGTAGTATCACTCAGGGGAGCACCGGGGAGCTGTTTTTT
>TRBV30|-|TRBJ1-3|-
CAWSVSSGNTIYF
TGTGCCTGGAGTGTATCATCTGGAAACACCATATATTTT
>TRBV6-2/TRBV6-3|TRBD1|TRBJ1-5|-
CASSRTGIGSNQPQHF
TGTGCCAGCAGCCGGACAGGGATCGGGAGCAATCAGCCCCAGCATTTT
>TRBV6-2/TRBV6-3|TRBD2|TRBJ2-1|-
CASSLSGRAEEEQFF
TGTGCCAGCAGTCTTAGCGGGAGGGCCGAGGAAGAGCAGTTCTTC
>TRBV4-1|-|TRBJ1-5|-
CASSQASGVGNQPQHF
TGCGCCAGCAGCCAAGCTTCCGGGGTAGGCAATCAGCCCCAGCATTTT
>TRBV7-3|TRBD2|TRBJ2-1|-
CASKREGSYNEQFF
TGTGCCAGCAAACGGGAGGGCTCCTACAATGAGCAGTTCTTC